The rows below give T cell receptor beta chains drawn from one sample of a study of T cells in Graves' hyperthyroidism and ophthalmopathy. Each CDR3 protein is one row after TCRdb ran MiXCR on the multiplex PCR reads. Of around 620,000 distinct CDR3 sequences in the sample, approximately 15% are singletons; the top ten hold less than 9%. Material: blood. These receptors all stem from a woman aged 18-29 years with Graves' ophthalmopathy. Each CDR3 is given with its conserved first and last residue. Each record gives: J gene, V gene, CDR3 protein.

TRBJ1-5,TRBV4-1,CASSQEHQPQHF
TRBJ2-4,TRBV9,CASSVEAVPKNIQYF
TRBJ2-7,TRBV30,CAWSVGGRREQYF
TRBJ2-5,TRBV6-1,CASRELVQETQYF
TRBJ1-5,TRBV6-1,CAGGREPQHF
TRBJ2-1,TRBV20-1,CSARWRVLAGVNEQFF
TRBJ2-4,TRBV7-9,CASSSHQGLVAKNIQYF
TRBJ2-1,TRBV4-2,CASSHPSDRGNEQFF
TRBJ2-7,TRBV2,CASRAGTGVFEQYF
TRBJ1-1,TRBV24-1,CATSDHSKNTEAFF
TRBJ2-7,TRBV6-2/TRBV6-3,CASGRNPSYEQYF
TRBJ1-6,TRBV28,CASSDTRGQSRPYNSPLHF
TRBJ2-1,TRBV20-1,CSARAVGVGQFF
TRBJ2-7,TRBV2,CASSEAGSGINEQYF
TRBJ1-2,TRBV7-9,CASSLQGLHGYTF
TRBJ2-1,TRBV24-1,CATSDRTGGLNEQFF
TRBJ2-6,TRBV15,CATSRRVISSGANVLTF
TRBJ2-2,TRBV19,CASSIGAGNTGELFF
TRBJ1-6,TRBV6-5,CASSYSTAANNSPLHF
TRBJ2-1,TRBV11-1,CASSLCQCDRVPYNEQFF
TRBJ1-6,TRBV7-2,CASRPTGTDNSPLHF
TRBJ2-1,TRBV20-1,CSASAPGNEQFF
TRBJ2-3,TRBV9,CASSKGLAGVVDTQYF
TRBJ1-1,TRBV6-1,CASRTGQNGMNTEAFF
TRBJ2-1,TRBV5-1,CASSLGASGSYNEQFF
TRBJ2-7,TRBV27,CASSLKVRVLNEQYF
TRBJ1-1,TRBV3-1,CASSGGGVYTEAFF
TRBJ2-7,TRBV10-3,CAISESLAGGYEQYF
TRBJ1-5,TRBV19,CASSIEGTGRYSNQPQHF